The 13 T cell receptor beta chains below all came from one sample that was sequenced in a study of blood T cell repertoires in COVID-19. Sequencing was performed with immunoSEQ multiplex PCR; in TCRdb, only in-frame clones are kept and a portion is missing. The sample lists 300,000 to 350,000 clones, over 75% occurring once. The sequenced sample consisted of peripheral blood. These receptors were collected from a woman aged 30 to 39 with COVID-19, enrolled during active disease.

The chain joins TRBV6-4 to TRBJ2-1; 9 bases match TRBD2. Germline values: CDR1 MRHNA, CDR2 SNTAGT. CDR3 size: 13 residues. The trim removed 7 bases at V and 10 bases at J, leaving 8 bases unmatched. The CDR3 DNA follows: TGTGCCAGCATGAGTCCGACTAGCGGAGAGCAGTTCTTC. The encoded protein is CASMSPTSGEQFF.

This clone was recorded a few times. The chain carries TRBV5-4 and TRBJ1-1; 7 bases fit TRBD1. Per the germline V gene, CDR1 is SGHNT and CDR2 is YYREEE (reference sequence). V gave up 4 bases and J gave up 0 bases; unmatched junction bases: 9. The CDR3 extends over 16 amino acids. The CDR3 DNA reads TGTGCCAGCAGCCTTGCACCGACAGGGTTGAACACTGAAGCTTTCTTT. This sequence encodes CASSLAPTGLNTEAFF.

CDR3 sequence: CATSRDAGGAYEQYF. CDR3 coding DNA: TGTGCCACCAGCAGAGATGCCGGGGGTGCCTACGAGCAGTACTTC. The J gene is TRBJ2-7, the V gene TRBV15; tentative D call: TRBD2 (6 bases). V lost 0 bases, J lost 2 bases, and 11 bases lay in between. Germline V gene data show CDR1 as LNHNV and CDR2 as YYDKDF (reference sequence). The CDR3 consists of 15 residues.

This chain's CDR3 is CASSKLAGGANTGELFF. DNA of the CDR3: TGCGCCAGCAGCAAACTAGCGGGAGGGGCGAACACCGGGGAGCTGTTTTTT. The rearrangement uses TRBV5-1 and TRBJ2-2; 13 bases align to TRBD2. Germline loops: CDR1 SGHRS, CDR2 YFSETQ. CDR3 length equals 17 residues. The J segment lost 0 bases and the V segment lost 4 bases, leaving 3 bases of the junction unmatched.

The chain combines TRBV18 with TRBJ1-2; D perhaps matches TRBD1 (6 bases). This CDR3 has 15 amino acids. Germline CDR1 is KGHSH and CDR2 is LQKENI. V lost 0 bases and J 8 bases, leaving 16 bases between the germline ends. The chain's CDR3 is CASSPPTRGFKGYTF. Written as DNA, the CDR3 is TGTGCCAGCTCACCACCGACAAGGGGGTTCAAAGGCTACACCTTC.

The table lists this clone with a few counts. The rearrangement links TRBV6-6 to TRBJ1-1, with 7 bases lining up with TRBD1. The germline CDR1 and CDR2 sequences are MNHNY and SVGAGI (reference sequence). The CDR3 is 14 residues long. The J segment lost 6 bases and the V segment lost 6 bases, leaving 10 bases of the junction unmatched. The CDR3: CASRLPPGGSEAFF. DNA of the CDR3: TGTGCCAGCAGACTCCCCCCAGGGGGGTCTGAAGCTTTCTTT.

The chain employs TRBV9 and TRBJ2-1; 9 bases agree with TRBD2. Trimming removed 4 bases from V and 7 bases from J; junction bases left unmatched: 9. CDR1 and CDR2 from the germline V gene are SGDLS and YYNGEE. The CDR3 runs to 15 residues. As DNA, the CDR3 is TGTGCCAGCAGCCCCCTAGCGGGATGGAGGAATGAGCAGTTCTTC. Translated: CASSPLAGWRNEQFF.

This rearrangement joins TRBV7-8 to TRBJ2-2; 7 positions agree with TRBD1. The V and J ends lost 5 bases and 6 bases, in that order; junction bases with no gene match: 15. CDR1 and CDR2 from the germline V gene are SGHVS and FQNEAQ. The CDR3 has 17 amino acids. CDR3 region: CASSISTLGRGSGELFF. CDR3 nucleotide sequence: TGTGCCAGCAGCATCTCCACGCTGGGCAGGGGGTCCGGGGAGCTGTTTTTT.

The J gene is TRBJ2-7, the V gene TRBV5-4; TRBD1 might be the D (6 bases). The germline V gene has CDR1 SGHNT and CDR2 YYREEE (reference sequence). V was clipped by 0 bases and J by 2 bases, with 15 bases between them. The length of the CDR3 is 16 residues. This CDR3 reads CASSLDIRDTPYEQYF. CDR3 in DNA: TGTGCCAGCAGCTTGGACATCCGGGACACCCCCTACGAGCAGTACTTC. Full variable domain (rest looked up from reference TRBV5-4 and TRBJ2-7): ETGVTQSPTHLIKTRGQQVTLRCSSQSGHNTVSWYQQALGQGPQFIFQYYREEENGRGNFPPRFSGLQFPNYSSELNVNALELDDSALYLCASSLDIRDTPYEQYFGPGTRLTVT.

This clone has a handful of counts. The CDR3 coding sequence is TGTGCCAGCAGTTGGGGACAGGCATCAGGAGAGACCCAGTACTTC. Encoded protein: CASSWGQASGETQYF. The V gene is TRBV6-2 or TRBV6-3, the J gene TRBJ2-5; TRBD1 matches 8 bases. Germline V lookup: CDR1 MNHEY, CDR2 SVGEGT. The V gene end was trimmed by 4 bases and the J gene end by 4 bases; junction bases not matched to a gene: 8. CDR3 length: 15 amino acids.

This chain uses TRBV9 with TRBJ2-3, with a weak D call TRBD2 (6 bases). Germline-derived CDR1 and CDR2 are SGDLS and YYNGEE. CDR3 length: 14 amino acids. V shed 2 bases and J shed 7 bases, with 14 bases lying between them. The CDR3 bases are TGTGCCAGCAGCGTGGACGGGAGTGTAAATACGCAGTATTTT. Its translation is CASSVDGSVNTQYF.

This clone was seen once. This rearrangement joins TRBV28 to TRBJ2-5; TRBD1 matches 7 bases. Germline CDR1 is MDHEN and CDR2 is SYDVKM. With V trimmed by 6 bases and J by 1 base, 5 bases remained unmatched. The length of the CDR3 is 14 residues. The CDR3 sequence is CASRDRTGQETQYF. The CDR3 region has the DNA TGTGCCAGCAGGGATCGGACAGGCCAAGAGACCCAGTACTTC.

In nucleotides, the CDR3 is TGTGCCAGCAGCCAAGTGAGTCGAATCACAGATACGCAGTATTTT. Translating it yields CASSQVSRITDTQYF. The chain couples TRBV14 to TRBJ2-3; D remains unclear. The CDR3 covers 15 residues. V was cut by 1 base and J by 2 bases, with 10 bases left in between. Looked up from germline, CDR1 is SGHDN and CDR2 is FVKESK.